This T cell receptor beta chain is drawn from a study of siplizumab effects on memory and regulatory T cells. On this clone itself: Its antigen is still unknown.

CDR3 length equals 13 residues. Trimming cost V 2 bases and J 6 bases; bases outside gene matches: 3. Per germline, CDR1 KGHSH and CDR2 LQKENI. TCRdb keeps only in-frame clones here, not all; method: immunoSEQ multiplex PCR. This sample carries some 110,000 clones, roughly 94% of them seen once, and the ten largest clones take 1.5% to 2%. Findings and caveats of the study: A major contribution to the alloresponse seemed to be made by naive T cells, which seemed more diverse than memory cells. Siplizumab brought about a significant reduction in alloreactive sequences traceable to unstimulated CD4+ memory cells. The mapping of alloreactive clones to unstimulated subsets covered only a minor fraction of them.

Sequencing was done on a sample of non-Treg CD4+ T cells sorted from blood. The chain recombines TRBV18 with TRBJ1-2; TRBD1 matches 7 bases. The clonotype originates from a human donor in good health. CDR3 DNA: TGTGCCAGCTCACCAAACAGGGGTAATGGCTACACCTTC. This gives the protein CASSPNRGNGYTF.